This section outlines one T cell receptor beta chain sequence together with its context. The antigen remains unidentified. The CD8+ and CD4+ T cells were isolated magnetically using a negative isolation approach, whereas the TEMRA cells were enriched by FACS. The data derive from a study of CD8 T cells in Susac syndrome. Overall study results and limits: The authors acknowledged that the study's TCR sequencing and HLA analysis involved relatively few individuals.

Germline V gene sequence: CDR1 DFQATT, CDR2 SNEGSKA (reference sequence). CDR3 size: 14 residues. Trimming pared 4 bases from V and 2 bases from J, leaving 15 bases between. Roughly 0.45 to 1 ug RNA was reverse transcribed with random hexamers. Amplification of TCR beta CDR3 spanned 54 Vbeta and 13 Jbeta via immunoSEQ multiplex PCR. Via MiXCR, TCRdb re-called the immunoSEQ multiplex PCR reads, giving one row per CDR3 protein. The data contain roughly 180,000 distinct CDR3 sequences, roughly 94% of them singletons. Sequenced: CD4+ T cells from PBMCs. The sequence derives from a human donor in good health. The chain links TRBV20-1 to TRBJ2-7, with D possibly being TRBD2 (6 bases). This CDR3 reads CSAIRDSGPYEQYF. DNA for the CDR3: TGCAGTGCTATACGGGACTCGGGGCCCTACGAGCAGTACTTC.